This T cell receptor (beta chain) appears in the sequencing data of a study of T-cell memory formation after mild COVID-19 (dated by TCRdb to the early 2020s). Background on the whole study: TCR sequence clusters from the two donors were found to be largely donor specific. The cohort comprised two young, previously healthy adult volunteers, one female and one male. Longitudinal TCRalpha and TCRbeta repertoire sequencing tracked T-cell clones expanding and contracting after mild COVID-19 in a couple of donors.

From the cysteine up to the phenylalanine, the CDR3 has a length of 14 residues. The retained sequence is limited to the CDR3, 42 bases, with the frame set at the first base. The junction carries 14 bases between V and J, which are trimmed by 3 bases and 10 bases respectively. The germline V gene provides CDR1 SGHRS and CDR2 YFSETQ. The sample was run on an Illumina NovaSeq 6000. Using 5'RACE with constant-segment primers, TCRalpha and TCRbeta cDNA libraries were constructed, with sample barcodes and unique molecular identifiers added in the process. Trizol reagent was used to extract RNA from every sample. Libraries were amplified in two PCR steps, with a second sample barcode and Illumina TruSeq adapters added in the second step. The libraries were sequenced on an Illumina NovaSeq using 2 x 150 bp paired-end reads. Concerning the study's data processing: Reads were demultiplexed and collapsed into UMI-guided consensus sequences with migec v1.2.7. Using mixcr v2.1.11, the UMI consensuses were aligned to TRA and TRB V and J templates and assembled into clonotypes. A clonotype was counted as expanded or contracted only when both edgeR and NoisET called the clonotype significant, with the noise models trained on biological replicates. For edgeR calls, the cutoffs were a false discovery rate-adjusted p below 0.01 and a log2 fold-change threshold of 1. PCA with hierarchical clustering of max-normalized trajectories of the 1000 most abundant clonotypes was used as exploratory dynamics analysis. The CD4 or CD8 phenotype of responding clones was assigned using the separately sequenced CD4+ and CD8+ repertoires. The raw public data were reprocessed by TCRdb itself: fastp quality trimming at Q25, MiXCR clonotype calling, in-frame beta chains only. Each CDR3 protein appears once, grouped with its most common genes and DNA. The V and J calls, along with clone size, are taken from TCRdb and not from the paper's own processing. This sample is represented by 200,000 to 300,000 distinct CDR3 sequences; roughly a sixth of them were singletons. The ten top clones hold 22% of the sample.

Ficoll-Paque density gradient centrifugation was the method used to isolate PBMCs. With respect to this clonotype: This clone's antigen is unknown. No qualities accompany the bases; no much larger clone lies one base away.

The full study reports these points: Clones that contracted from day 15 to 85 showed balanced CD4/CD8 phenotypes, whereas a second wave of clones that expanded from day 15 to 37 leaned towards CD4+. Contracting CD4+ clones were found mainly in CM and EM memory subsets, while CD8+ clones were enriched in EMRA. SARS-CoV-2 specificity of the second-wave clones peaking on day 37 was not confirmed. The study included only two mild cases, and larger cohorts that include severe cases with pre-infection samples were judged to be necessary. The detection of some responding clones in pre-infection memory suggests that pre-existing cross-reactive memory T cells joined the SARS-CoV-2 response.

The material sequenced was PBMCs or a T cell subset sorted from them (not recorded which). The chain couples TRBV5-1 to TRBJ1-6, with the D gene too uncertain to name. The receptor was isolated from a man younger than 30 who had mild COVID-19 (a few samples of this study predate the infection). The sample titles of this study are shuffled in the database, so cell type and time point are left out; the donor was told from shared clones. This receptor has the CDR3 CASSSNLGGSPLHF. The DNA is TGCGCCAGCAGCTCGAATTTAGGTGGGTCACCCCTCCACTTT.